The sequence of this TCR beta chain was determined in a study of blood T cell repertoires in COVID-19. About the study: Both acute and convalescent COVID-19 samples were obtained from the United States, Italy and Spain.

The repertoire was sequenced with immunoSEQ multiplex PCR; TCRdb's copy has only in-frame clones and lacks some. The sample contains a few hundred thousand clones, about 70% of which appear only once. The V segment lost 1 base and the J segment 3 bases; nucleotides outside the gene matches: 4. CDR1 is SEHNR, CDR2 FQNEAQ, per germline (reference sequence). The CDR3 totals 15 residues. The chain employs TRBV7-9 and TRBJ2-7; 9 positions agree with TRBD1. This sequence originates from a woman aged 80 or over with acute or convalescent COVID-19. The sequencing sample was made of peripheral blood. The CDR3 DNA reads TGTGCCAGCAGCTTAGTGGAGACAGGGGGCTACGAGCAGTACTTC. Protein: CASSLVETGGYEQYF.